The clone carrying this TCR beta chain has only a few counts. The data originate from a study of blood T cell repertoires in COVID-19. Sequencing was performed with immunoSEQ multiplex PCR; in TCRdb, only in-frame clones are kept and a portion is missing. Here the sample spans more than 95,000 clones, nearly 90% being singletons. CDR3 length: 15 residues. CDR1 is MNHEY, CDR2 SMNVEV, per germline (reference sequence). With 8 bases clipped from V and 8 bases from J, the junction kept 13 bases outside the gene matches. The clonotype comes from a woman of 80 years or more with acute or convalescent COVID-19. The specimen sequenced was peripheral blood. The chain employs TRBV27 and TRBJ1-4, with 8 nucleotides matching TRBD1. CDR3 sequence (DNA): TGTGCCAGCTCCCCCGGAGGACAGGGTCGCGAAAAACTGTTTTTT. Its translation: CASSPGGQGREKLFF. Looking up the rest from reference TRBV27 and TRBJ1-4 gives the full variable domain: EAQVTQNPRYLITVTGKKLTVTCSQNMNHEYMSWYRQDPGLGLRQIYYSMNVEVTDKGDVPEGYKVSRKEKRNFPLILESPSPNQTSLYFCASSPGGQGREKLFFGSGTQLSVL.